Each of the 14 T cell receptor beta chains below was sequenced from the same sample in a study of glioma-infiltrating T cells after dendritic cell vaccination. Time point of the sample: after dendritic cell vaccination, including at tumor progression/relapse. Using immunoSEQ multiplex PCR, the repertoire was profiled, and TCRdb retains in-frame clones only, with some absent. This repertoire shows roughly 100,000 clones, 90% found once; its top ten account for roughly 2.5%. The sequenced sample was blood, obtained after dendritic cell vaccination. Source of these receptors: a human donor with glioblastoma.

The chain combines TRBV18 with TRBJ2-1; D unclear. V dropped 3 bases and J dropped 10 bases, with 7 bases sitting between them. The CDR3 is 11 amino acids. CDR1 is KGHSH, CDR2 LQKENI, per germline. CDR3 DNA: TGTGCCAGCTCACCCGAGAGAGAGCAGTTCTTC. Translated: CASSPEREQFF. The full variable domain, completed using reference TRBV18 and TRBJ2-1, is NAGVMQNPRHLVRRRGQEARLRCSPMKGHSHVYWYRQLPEEGLKFMVYLQKENIIDESGMPKERFSAEFPKEGPSILRIQQVVRGDSAAYFCASSPEREQFFGPGTRLTVL.

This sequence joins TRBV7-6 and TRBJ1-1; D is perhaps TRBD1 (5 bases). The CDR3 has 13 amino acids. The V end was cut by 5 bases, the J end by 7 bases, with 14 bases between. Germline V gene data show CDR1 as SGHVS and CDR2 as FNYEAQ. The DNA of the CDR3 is TGTGCCAGCAGCCCAATTAAGGGACTTGAAGCTTTCTTT. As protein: CASSPIKGLEAFF.

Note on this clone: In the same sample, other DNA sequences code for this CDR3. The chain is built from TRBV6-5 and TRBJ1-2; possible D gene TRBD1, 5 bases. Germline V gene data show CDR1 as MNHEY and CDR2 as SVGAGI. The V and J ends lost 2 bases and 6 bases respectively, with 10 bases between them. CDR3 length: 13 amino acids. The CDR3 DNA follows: TGTGCCAGCAGTTACAGGGGCCGGGATGGCTACACCTTC. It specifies CASSYRGRDGYTF.

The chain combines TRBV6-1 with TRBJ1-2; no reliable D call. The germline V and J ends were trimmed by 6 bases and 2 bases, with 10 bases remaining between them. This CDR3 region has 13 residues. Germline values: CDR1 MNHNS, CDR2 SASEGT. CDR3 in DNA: TGTGCCAGCAGGGATACAGAAAACTATGGCTACACCTTC. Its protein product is CASRDTENYGYTF.

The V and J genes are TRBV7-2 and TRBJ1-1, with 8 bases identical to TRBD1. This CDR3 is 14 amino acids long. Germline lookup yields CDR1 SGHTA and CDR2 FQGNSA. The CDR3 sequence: CATSRQGTYTEAFF. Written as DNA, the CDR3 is TGTGCAACCTCAAGACAGGGGACCTACACTGAAGCTTTCTTT.

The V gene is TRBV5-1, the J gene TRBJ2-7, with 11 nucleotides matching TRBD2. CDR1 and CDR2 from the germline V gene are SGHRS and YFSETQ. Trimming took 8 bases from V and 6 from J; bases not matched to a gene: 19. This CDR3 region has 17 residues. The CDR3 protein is CASYSGGATLGASEQYF. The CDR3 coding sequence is TGCGCCAGTTATAGCGGGGGGGCCACCCTTGGGGCGAGCGAGCAGTACTTC.

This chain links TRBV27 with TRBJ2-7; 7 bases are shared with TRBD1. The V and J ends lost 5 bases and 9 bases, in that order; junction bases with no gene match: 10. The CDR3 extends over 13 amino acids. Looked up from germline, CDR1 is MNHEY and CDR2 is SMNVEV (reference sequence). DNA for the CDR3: TGTGCCAGCAGTGAGACAGGGACCCTAGGGCAGTACTTC. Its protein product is CASSETGTLGQYF.

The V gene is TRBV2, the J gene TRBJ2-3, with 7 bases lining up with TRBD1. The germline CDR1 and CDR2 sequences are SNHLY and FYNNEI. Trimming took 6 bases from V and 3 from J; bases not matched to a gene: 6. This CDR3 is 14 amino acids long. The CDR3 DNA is TGTGCCAGCAGAACCCGACAGGGAACAGATACGCAGTATTTT. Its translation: CASRTRQGTDTQYF.

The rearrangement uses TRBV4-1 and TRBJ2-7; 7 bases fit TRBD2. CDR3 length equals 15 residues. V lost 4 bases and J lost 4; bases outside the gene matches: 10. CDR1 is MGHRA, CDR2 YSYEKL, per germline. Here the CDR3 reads CASSPGLGRDYEQYF. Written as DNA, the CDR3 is TGCGCCAGCAGCCCCGGGCTGGGGAGGGATTACGAGCAGTACTTC.

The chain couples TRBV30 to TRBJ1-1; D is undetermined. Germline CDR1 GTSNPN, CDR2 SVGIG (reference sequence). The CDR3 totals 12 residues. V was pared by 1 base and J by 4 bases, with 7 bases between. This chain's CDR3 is CAWSGGGTEAFF. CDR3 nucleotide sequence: TGTGCCTGGAGTGGAGGAGGCACTGAAGCTTTCTTT. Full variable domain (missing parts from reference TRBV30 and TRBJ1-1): SQTIHQWPATLVQPVGSPLSLECTVEGTSNPNLYWYRQAAGRGLQLLFYSVGIGQISSEVPQNLSASRPQDRQFILSSKKLLLSDSGFYLCAWSGGGTEAFFGQGTRLTVV.

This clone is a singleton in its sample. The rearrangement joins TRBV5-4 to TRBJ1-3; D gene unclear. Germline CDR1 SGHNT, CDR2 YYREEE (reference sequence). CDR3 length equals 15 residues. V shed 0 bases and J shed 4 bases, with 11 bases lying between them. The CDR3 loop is CASSLAAGGGNTIYF. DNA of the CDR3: TGTGCCAGCAGCTTGGCGGCAGGTGGCGGAAACACCATATATTTT.

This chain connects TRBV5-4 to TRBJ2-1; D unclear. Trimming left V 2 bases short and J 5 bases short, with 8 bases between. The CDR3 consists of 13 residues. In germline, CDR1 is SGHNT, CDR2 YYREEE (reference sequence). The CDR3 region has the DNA TGTGCCAGCAGCTTCAGGCAAAACAATGAGCAGTTCTTC. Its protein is CASSFRQNNEQFF.

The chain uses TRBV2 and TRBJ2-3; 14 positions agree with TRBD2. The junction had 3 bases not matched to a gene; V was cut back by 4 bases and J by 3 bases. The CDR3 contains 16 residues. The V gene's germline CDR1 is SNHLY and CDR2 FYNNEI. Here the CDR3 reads CASSGLAGGRTDTQYF. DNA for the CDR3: TGTGCCAGCAGTGGACTAGCGGGAGGGCGAACAGATACGCAGTATTTT.

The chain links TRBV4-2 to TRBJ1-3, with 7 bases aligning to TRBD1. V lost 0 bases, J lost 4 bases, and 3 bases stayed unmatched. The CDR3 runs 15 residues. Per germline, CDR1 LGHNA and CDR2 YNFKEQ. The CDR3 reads CASSQDGTEGNTIYF. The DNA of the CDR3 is TGTGCCAGCAGCCAAGACGGGACAGAGGGAAACACCATATATTTT.